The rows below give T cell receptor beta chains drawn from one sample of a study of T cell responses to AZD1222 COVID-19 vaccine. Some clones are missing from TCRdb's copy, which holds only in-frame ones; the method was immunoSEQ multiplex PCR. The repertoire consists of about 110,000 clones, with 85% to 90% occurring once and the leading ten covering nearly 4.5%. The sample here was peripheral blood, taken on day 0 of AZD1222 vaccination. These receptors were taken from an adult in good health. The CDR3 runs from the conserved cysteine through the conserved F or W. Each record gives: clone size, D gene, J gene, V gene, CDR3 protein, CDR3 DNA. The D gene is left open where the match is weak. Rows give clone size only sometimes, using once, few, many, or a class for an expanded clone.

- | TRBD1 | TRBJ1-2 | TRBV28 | CASSLPSTGGIHGYTF | TGTGCCAGCAGTTTACCATCGACAGGGGGGATCCATGGCTACACCTTC
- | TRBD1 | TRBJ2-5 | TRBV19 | CASSIDNRGPYQETQYF | TGTGCCAGTAGTATAGATAACAGGGGCCCGTACCAAGAGACCCAGTACTTC
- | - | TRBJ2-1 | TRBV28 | CASSLYDPSGEQFF | TGTGCCAGCAGTTTATACGACCCGAGCGGTGAGCAGTTCTTC
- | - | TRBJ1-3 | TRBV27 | CASSLASSGNTIYF | TGTGCCAGCAGTTTGGCCAGCTCTGGAAACACCATATATTTT
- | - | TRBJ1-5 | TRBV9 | CASSSLGDSNQPQHF | TGTGCCAGCAGCTCCCTGGGAGATAGCAATCAGCCCCAGCATTTT
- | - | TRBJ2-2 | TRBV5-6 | CASSQGELFF | TGTGCCAGCAGCCAGGGGGAGCTGTTTTTT
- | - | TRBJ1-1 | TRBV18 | CASSPPSGGNTEAFF | TGTGCCAGCTCACCACCTTCGGGAGGAAACACTGAAGCTTTCTTT
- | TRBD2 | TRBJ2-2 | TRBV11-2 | CASSFAGLAGAGELFF | TGTGCCAGCAGCTTTGCGGGACTAGCGGGAGCCGGGGAGCTGTTTTTT
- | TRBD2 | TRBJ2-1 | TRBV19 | CASTERGVGEQFF | TGTGCCAGTACTGAGCGGGGGGTCGGTGAGCAGTTCTTC
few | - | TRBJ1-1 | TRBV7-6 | CASSSPLGNGYTEAFF | TGTGCCAGCAGCTCCCCCTTAGGGAACGGATACACTGAAGCTTTCTTT
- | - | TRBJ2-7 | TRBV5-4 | CASSFDRSTYEQYF | TGTGCCAGCAGCTTCGACAGGAGTACCTACGAGCAGTACTTC
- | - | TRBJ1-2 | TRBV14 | CASSQGNYGYTF | TGTGCCAGCAGCCAGGGAAACTATGGCTACACCTTC
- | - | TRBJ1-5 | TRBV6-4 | CASSHPTGFDQPQHF | TGTGCCAGCAGTCACCCTACAGGGTTCGATCAGCCCCAGCATTTT
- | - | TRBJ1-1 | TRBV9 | CASSVVANTEAFF | TGTGCCAGCAGCGTAGTTGCGAACACTGAAGCTTTCTTT
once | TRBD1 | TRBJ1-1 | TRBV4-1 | CASSQPQDRGRRRDTEAFF | TGCGCCAGCAGCCAACCACAGGACAGGGGGCGTAGGCGGGACACTGAAGCTTTCTTT
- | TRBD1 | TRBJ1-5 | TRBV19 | CASSIKAGGGWFGNQPQHF | TGTGCCAGTAGTATCAAGGCAGGGGGCGGCTGGTTTGGCAATCAGCCCCAGCATTTT
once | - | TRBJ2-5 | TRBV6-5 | CASAPLAVETQYF | TGTGCCAGCGCCCCCCTGGCGGTGGAGACCCAGTACTTC
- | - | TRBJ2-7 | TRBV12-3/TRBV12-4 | CASSLWETHEQYF | TGTGCCAGCAGTTTATGGGAAACCCACGAGCAGTACTTC
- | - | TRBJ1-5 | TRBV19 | CASSIQVSNQPQHF | TGTGCCAGTAGTATCCAGGTTAGCAATCAGCCCCAGCATTTT
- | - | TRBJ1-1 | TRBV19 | CASRNQGNTEAFF | TGTGCCAGTAGGAACCAGGGGAACACTGAAGCTTTCTTT
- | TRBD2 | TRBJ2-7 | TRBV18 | CASSSVSSGITTGTYEQYF | TGTGCCAGCTCCTCGGTGTCTAGCGGGATCACCACGGGGACCTACGAGCAGTACTTC
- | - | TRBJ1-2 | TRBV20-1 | CSASLVNINYGYTF | TGCAGTGCTAGTTTGGTTAACATTAACTATGGCTACACCTTC
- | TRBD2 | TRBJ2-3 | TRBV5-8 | CASSFTGTSGGAADTQYF | TGTGCCAGCAGCTTTACCGGGACTAGCGGGGGGGCAGCAGATACGCAGTATTTT
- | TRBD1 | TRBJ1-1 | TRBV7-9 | CASSAYRGANTEAFF | TGTGCCAGCAGCGCCTACAGGGGAGCGAACACTGAAGCTTTCTTT
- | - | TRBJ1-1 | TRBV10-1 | CASSESGTEAFF | TGCGCCAGCAGTGAATCGGGGACTGAAGCTTTCTTT
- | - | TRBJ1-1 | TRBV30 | CAWGTGTEAFF | TGTGCCTGGGGTACGGGGACTGAAGCTTTCTTT
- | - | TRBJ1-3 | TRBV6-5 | CASSYGGSGNTIYF | TGTGCCAGCAGTTATGGGGGTAGTGGAAACACCATATATTTT
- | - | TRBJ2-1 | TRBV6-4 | CASSDSPDGHNEQFF | TGTGCCAGCAGTGACTCGCCGGACGGTCACAATGAGCAGTTCTTC
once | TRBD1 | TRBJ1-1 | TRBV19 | CASPMTGPNGEAFF | TGTGCCAGTCCGATGACAGGGCCGAACGGTGAAGCTTTCTTT
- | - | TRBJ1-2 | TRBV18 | CASSPTQEVGGYGYTF | TGTGCCAGCTCACCCACCCAGGAGGTCGGGGGCTATGGCTACACCTTC
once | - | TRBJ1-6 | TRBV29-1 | CSAKDGNSPLHF | TGCAGCGCCAAGGACGGGAATTCACCCCTCCACTTT
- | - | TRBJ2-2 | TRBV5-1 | CASSLGTWGTGELFF | TGCGCCAGCAGCTTGGGGACTTGGGGCACCGGGGAGCTGTTTTTT
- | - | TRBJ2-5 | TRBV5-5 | CASSGNRDPTLETQYF | TGTGCCAGCAGCGGGAACCGGGACCCAACCCTGGAGACCCAGTACTTC
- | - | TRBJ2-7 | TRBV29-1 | CSVVGPTPYEQYF | TGCAGCGTTGTGGGACCAACGCCCTACGAGCAGTACTTC
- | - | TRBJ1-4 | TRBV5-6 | CASSLGTDEKLFF | TGTGCCAGCAGCCTCGGGACGGATGAAAAACTGTTTTTT
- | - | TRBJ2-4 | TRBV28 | CASSSGTVELKNIQYF | TGTGCCAGCAGTTCGGGGACCGTGGAACTCAAAAACATTCAGTACTTC
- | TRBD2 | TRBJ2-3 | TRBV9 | CASLTSGMFSDTQYF | TGTGCCAGCTTAACTAGCGGGATGTTCTCAGATACGCAGTATTTT
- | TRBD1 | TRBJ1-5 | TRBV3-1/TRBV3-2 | CASSQGKGGGNQPQHF | TGTGCCAGCAGCCAAGGTAAAGGGGGCGGTAATCAGCCCCAGCATTTT
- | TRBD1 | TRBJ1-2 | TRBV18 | CASSERRGTGDGYTF | TGTGCCAGCTCCGAACGTAGGGGAACAGGGGATGGCTACACCTTC
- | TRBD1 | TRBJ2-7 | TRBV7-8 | CASSSTGGGEQYF | TGTGCCAGCAGCTCCACAGGGGGAGGTGAGCAGTACTTC
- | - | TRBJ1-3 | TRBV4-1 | CASSQAGGGNTIYF | TGCGCCAGCAGCCAAGCCGGGGGTGGAAACACCATATATTTT
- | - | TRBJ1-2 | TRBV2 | CATTLGHAPEKPYGYTF | TGTGCCACCACTCTGGGGCACGCGCCGGAAAAACCCTATGGCTACACCTTC
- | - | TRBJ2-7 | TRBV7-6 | CASSPEADYEQYF | TGTGCCAGCAGCCCCGAAGCTGACTACGAGCAGTACTTC
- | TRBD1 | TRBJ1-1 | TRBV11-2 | CASSLQGGPTEAFF | TGTGCCAGCAGTCTACAGGGGGGGCCCACTGAAGCTTTCTTT
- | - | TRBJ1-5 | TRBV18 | CASSFWDSNQPQHF | TGTGCCAGCTCATTTTGGGACAGCAATCAGCCCCAGCATTTT
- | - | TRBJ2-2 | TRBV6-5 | CASSSGELFF | TGTGCCAGCAGTTCCGGGGAGCTGTTTTTT
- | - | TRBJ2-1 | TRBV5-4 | CASSLDIWGDGEQFF | TGTGCCAGCAGCTTGGACATTTGGGGGGACGGGGAGCAGTTCTTC
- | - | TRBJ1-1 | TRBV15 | CATSDRGGTEAFF | TGTGCCACCAGCGACAGAGGGGGCACTGAAGCTTTCTTT
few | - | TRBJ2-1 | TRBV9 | CASSVGGASNEQFF | TGTGCCAGCAGCGTAGGTGGAGCTTCTAATGAGCAGTTCTTC
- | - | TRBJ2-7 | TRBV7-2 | CASSLYLTSSYEQYF | TGTGCCAGCAGCTTATACCTAACGAGCTCCTACGAGCAGTACTTC
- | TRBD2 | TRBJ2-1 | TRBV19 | CASSIGGGSSYNEQFF | TGTGCCAGTAGTATAGGGGGCGGGAGCTCCTACAATGAGCAGTTCTTC
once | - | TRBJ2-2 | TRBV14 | CASSSHSNTGELFF | TGTGCCAGCAGCTCTCACTCGAACACCGGGGAGCTGTTTTTT
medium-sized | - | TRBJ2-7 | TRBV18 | CASSPPLLGESYEQYF | TGTGCCAGCTCACCACCGCTATTGGGAGAATCCTACGAGCAGTACTTC
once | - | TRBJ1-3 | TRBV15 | CATSRKAAGNTIYF | TGTGCCACCAGCAGGAAAGCCGCTGGAAACACCATATATTTT
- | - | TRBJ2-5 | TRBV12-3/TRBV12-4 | CASSFPPGETQYF | TGTGCCAGCAGTTTCCCTCCGGGGGAGACCCAGTACTTC
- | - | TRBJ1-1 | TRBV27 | CASSLFAPGETEAFF | TGTGCCAGCAGTTTATTTGCCCCCGGGGAAACTGAAGCTTTCTTT
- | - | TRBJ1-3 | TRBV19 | CASQRGGPSSGNTIYF | TGTGCCAGCCAACGGGGGGGCCCCTCCTCTGGAAACACCATATATTTT